This T cell receptor beta chain came from a study of blood T cell repertoires in COVID-19. Study context: Samples representing acute and convalescent COVID-19 were sourced from the United States, Italy and Spain.

The CDR3 sequence is 13 residues long. Germline CDR1 is MDHEN and CDR2 is SYDVKM. Trimming shortened V by 2 bases and J by 4 bases, and 9 bases separated the two germline ends. Clones were sequenced by immunoSEQ multiplex PCR, and TCRdb holds only the in-frame ones, with some missing. The sample records 300,000 to 350,000 clones, 88% being singletons. The age range of participants was 18 to 89 years, with residence in 20 to 25 US areas. Sample: PBMCs or T cells enriched from blood (not recorded which). The chain carries TRBV28 and TRBJ2-7, with D possibly TRBD1 on 5 matching bases. The TCR originated in a woman aged 25 to 39 who had been exposed to COVID-19. CDR3 DNA sequence: TGTGCCAGCAGTTTAGGACATCCGTACGAGCAGTACTTC. Protein sequence: CASSLGHPYEQYF.